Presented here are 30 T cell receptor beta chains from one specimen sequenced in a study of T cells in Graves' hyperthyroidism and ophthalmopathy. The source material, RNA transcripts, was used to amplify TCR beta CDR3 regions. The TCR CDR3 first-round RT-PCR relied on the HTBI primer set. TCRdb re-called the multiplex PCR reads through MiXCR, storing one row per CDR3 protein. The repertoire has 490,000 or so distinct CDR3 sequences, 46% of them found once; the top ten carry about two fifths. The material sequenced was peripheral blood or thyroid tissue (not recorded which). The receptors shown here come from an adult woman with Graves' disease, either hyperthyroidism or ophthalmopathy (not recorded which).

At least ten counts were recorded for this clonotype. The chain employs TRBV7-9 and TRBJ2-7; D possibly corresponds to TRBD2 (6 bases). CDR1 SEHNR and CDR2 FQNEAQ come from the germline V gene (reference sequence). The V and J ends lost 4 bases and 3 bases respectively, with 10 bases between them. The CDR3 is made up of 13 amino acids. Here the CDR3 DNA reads TGTGCCAGCAGCTCCCGGGAGTTCTACGAGCAGTACTTC. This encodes CASSSREFYEQYF.

Here the CDR3 reads CSARPGPQETQYF. The CDR3 nucleotides are TGCAGTGCTAGACCAGGGCCCCAAGAGACCCAGTACTTC. J is TRBJ2-5 and V is TRBV20-1, with D possibly TRBD1 on 5 matching bases. Germline CDR1 is DFQATT and CDR2 is SNEGSKA (reference sequence). The CDR3 is 13 residues long. V was pared by 2 bases and J by 1 base, with 8 bases between.

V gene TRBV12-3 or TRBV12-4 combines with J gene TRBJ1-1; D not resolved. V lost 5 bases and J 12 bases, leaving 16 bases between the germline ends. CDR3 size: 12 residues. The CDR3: CASSLTNAASFF. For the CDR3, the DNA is TGTGCCAGCAGTCTGACCAACGCGGCCTCTTTCTTT.

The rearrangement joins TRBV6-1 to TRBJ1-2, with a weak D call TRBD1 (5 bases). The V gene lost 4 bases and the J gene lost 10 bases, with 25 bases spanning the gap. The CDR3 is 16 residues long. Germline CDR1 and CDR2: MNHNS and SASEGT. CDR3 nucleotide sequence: TGTGCCAGCAGTGCGACGGGCGCGGTGGGTCGGGACTCCTACACCTTC. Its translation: CASSATGAVGRDSYTF.

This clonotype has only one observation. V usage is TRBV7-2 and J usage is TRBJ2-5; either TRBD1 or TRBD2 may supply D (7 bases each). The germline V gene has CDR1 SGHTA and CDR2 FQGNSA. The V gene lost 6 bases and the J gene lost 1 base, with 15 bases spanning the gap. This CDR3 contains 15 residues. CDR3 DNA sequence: TGTGCCAGCAGTGCCAGGGGGGGGTCCCAAGAGACCCAGTACTTC. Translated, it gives CASSARGGSQETQYF.

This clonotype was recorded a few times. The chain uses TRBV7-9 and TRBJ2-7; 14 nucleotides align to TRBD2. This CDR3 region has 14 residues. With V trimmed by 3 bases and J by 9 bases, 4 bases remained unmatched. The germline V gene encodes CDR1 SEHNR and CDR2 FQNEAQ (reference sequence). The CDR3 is CASSLGLAGAGQYF. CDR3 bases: TGTGCCAGCAGCTTGGGACTAGCGGGAGCCGGGCAGTACTTC.

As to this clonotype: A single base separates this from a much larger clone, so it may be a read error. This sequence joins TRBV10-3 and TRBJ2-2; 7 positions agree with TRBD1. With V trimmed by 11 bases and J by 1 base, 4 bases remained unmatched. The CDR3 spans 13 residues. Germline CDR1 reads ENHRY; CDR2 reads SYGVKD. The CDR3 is CAANRGNTGELFF. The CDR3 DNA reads TGTGCCGCCAACAGGGGGAACACCGGGGAGCTGTTTTTT.

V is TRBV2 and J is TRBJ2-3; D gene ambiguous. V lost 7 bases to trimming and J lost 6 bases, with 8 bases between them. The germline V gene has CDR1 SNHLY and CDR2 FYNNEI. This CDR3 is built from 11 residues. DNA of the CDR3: TGTGCCAGCAATCAGGCGGATACGCAGTATTTT. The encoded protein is CASNQADTQYF.

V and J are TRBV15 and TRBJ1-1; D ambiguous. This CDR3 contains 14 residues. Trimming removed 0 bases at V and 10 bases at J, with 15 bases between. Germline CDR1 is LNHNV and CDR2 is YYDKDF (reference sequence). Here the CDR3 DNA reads TGTGCCACCAGCAGAGATGTCACCTGGAAAGTAGCTTTCTTT. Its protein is CATSRDVTWKVAFF.

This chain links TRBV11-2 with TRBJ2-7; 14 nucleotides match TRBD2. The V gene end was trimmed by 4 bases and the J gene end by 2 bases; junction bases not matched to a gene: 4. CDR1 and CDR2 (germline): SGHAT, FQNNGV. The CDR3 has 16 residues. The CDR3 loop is CASSSRLAGGPYEQYF. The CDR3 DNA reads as TGTGCCAGCAGCTCTCGACTAGCGGGAGGGCCCTACGAGCAGTACTTC.

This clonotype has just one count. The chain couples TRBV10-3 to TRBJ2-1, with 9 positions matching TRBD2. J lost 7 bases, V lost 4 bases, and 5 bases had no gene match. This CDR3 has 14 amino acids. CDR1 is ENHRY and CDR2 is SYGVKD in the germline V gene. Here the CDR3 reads CAISGLAGDNEQFF. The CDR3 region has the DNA TGTGCCATCAGTGGTTTAGCGGGAGATAATGAGCAGTTCTTC.

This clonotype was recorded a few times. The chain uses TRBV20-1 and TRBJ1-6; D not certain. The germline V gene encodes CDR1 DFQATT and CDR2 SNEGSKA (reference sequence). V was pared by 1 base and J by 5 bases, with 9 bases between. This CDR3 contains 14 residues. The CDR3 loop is CSARGEAHNSPLHF. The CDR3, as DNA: TGCAGTGCTAGAGGTGAGGCGCATAATTCACCCCTCCACTTT.

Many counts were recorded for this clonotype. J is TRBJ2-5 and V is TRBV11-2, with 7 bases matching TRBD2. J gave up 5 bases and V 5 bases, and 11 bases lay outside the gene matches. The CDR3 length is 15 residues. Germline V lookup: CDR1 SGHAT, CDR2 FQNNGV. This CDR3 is CASSPAGRERETQYF. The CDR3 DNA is TGTGCCAGCAGCCCGGCCGGGCGGGAGCGGGAGACCCAGTACTTC.

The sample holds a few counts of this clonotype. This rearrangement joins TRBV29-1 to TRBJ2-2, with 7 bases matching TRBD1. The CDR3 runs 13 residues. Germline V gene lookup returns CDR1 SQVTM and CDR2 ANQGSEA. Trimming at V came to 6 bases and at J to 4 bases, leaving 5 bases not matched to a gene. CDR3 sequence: CSVDRDLTGELFF. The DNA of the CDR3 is TGCAGCGTCGACAGGGATCTCACCGGGGAGCTGTTTTTT.

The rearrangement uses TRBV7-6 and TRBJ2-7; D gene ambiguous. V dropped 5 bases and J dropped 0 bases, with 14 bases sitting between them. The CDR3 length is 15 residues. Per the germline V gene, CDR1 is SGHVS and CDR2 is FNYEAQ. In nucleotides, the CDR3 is TGTGCCAGCAGCCCTTGGCCCAACCTCTCCTACGAGCAGTACTTC. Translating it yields CASSPWPNLSYEQYF.

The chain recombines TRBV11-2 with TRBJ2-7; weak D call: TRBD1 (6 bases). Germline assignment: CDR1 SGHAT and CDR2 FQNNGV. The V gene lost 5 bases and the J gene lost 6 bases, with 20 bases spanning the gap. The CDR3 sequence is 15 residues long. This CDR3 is CASSLNRESTGEQYF. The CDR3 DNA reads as TGTGCCAGCAGCCTGAACAGGGAATCGACGGGCGAGCAGTACTTC.

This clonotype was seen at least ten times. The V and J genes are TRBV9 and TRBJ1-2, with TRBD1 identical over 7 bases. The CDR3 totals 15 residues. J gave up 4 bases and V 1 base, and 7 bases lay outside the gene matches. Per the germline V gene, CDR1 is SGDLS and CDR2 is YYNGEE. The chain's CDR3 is CASSVTPGQPYGYTF. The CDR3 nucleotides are TGTGCCAGCAGCGTAACCCCGGGACAGCCCTATGGCTACACCTTC.

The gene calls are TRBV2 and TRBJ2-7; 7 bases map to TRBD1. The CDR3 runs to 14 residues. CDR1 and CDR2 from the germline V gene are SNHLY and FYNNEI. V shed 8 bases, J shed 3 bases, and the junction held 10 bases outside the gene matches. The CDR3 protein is CASSPGTVFYEQYF. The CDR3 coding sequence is TGTGCCAGCTCACCCGGGACAGTATTCTACGAGCAGTACTTC.

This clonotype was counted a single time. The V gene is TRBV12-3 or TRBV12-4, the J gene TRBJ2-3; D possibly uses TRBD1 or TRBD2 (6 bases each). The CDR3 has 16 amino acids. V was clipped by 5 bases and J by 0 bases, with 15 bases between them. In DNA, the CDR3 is TGTGCCAGCAGTCCTAACAGGGCGGGGAGCACAGATACGCAGTATTTT. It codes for CASSPNRAGSTDTQYF.

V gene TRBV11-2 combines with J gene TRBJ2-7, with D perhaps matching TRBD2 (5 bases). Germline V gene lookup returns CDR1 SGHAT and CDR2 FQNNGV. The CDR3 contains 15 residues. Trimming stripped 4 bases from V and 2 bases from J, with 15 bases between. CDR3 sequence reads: CASSSIISGPYEQYF. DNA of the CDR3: TGTGCCAGCAGCTCAATCATAAGCGGCCCCTACGAGCAGTACTTC.

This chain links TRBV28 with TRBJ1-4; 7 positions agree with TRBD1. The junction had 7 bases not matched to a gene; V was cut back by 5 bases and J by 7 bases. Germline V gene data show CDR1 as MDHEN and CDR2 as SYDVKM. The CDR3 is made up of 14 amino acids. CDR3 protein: CASSPGGTAEKLFF. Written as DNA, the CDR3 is TGTGCCAGCAGTCCGGGGGGGACAGCTGAAAAACTGTTTTTT.

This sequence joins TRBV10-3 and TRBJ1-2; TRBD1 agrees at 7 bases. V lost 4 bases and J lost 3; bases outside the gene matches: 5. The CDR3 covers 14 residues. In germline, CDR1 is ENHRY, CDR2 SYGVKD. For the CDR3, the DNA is TGTGCCATCAGTGCCAGGGGGGGGGACTATGGCTACACCTTC. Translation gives CAISARGGDYGYTF.

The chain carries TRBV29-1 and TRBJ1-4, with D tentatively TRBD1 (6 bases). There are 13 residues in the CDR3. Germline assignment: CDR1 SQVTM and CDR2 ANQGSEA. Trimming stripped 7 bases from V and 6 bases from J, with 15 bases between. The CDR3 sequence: CSGIGQRDEKLFF. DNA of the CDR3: TGCAGCGGAATTGGACAGAGGGATGAAAAACTGTTTTTT.

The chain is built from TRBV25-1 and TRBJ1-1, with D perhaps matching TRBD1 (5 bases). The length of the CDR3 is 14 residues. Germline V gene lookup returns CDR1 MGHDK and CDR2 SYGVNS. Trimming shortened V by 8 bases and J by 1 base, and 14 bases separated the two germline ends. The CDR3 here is CASLSRDQNTEAFF. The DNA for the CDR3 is TGTGCCAGCTTAAGTAGGGACCAGAACACTGAAGCTTTCTTT.

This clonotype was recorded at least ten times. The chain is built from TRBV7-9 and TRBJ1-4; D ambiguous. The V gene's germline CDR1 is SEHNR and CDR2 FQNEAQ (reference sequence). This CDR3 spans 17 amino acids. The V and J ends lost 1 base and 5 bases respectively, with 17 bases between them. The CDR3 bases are TGTGCCAGCAGCTTAGGCGTTTCTAACCCGATAAATGAAAAACTGTTTTTT. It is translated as CASSLGVSNPINEKLFF.

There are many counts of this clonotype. CDR3 nucleotides: TGTGCCAGCAGCTTAGGACAGCGCTCTGGAAACACCATATATTTT. The encoded protein is CASSLGQRSGNTIYF. The genes are TRBV7-8 and TRBJ1-3; D might be TRBD1 (5 bases). The V and J ends lost 1 base and 0 bases respectively, with 7 bases between them. Germline V gives CDR1 SGHVS, CDR2 FQNEAQ. CDR3 length equals 15 residues.

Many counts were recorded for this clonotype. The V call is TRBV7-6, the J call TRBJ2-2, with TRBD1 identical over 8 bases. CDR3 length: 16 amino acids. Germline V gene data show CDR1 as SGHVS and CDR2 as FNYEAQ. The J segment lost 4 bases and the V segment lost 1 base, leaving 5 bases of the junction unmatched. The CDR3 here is CASSLVQGASTGELFF. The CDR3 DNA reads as TGTGCCAGCAGCTTAGTCCAGGGGGCCTCCACCGGGGAGCTGTTTTTT.

The CDR3 DNA reads TGTGCCAGCAGTTACTCGAGACAGGGGTCCTCTGGAAACACCATATATTTT. Encoded protein: CASSYSRQGSSGNTIYF. V is TRBV6-6 and J is TRBJ1-3; 8 positions agree with TRBD1. Germline loops: CDR1 MNHNY, CDR2 SVGAGI (reference sequence). Germline trimming cut 0 bases from V and 0 bases from J; bases unmatched to any gene: 4. This CDR3 region has 17 residues.

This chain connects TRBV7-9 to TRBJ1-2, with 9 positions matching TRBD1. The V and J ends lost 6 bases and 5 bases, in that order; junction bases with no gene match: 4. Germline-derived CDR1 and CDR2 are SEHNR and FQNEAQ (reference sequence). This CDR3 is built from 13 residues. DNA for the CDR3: TGTGCCAGCAGAGTCGGGACAGGGTATGGCTACACCTTC. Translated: CASRVGTGYGYTF.

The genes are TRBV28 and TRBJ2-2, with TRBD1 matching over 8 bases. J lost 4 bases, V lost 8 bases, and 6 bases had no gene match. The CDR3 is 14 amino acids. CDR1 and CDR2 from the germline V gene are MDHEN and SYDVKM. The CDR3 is CASVTGGRTGELFF. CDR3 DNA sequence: TGTGCCAGCGTAACAGGGGGGCGCACCGGGGAGCTGTTTTTT.